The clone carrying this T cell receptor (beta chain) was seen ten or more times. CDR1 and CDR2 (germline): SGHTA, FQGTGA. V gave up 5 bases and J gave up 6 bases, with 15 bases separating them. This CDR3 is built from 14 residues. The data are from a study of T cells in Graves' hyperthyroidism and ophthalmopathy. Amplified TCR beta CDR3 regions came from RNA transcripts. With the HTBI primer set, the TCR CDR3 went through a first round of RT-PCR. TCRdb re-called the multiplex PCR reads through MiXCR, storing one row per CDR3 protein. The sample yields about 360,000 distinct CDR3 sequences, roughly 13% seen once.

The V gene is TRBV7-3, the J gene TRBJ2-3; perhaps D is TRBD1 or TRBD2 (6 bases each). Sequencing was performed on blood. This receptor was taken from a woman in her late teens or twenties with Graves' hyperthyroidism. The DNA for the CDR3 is TGTGCCAGCAGCGATCTGGGGGGCTCCGATACGCAGTATTTT. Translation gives CASSDLGGSDTQYF.